The 25 T cell receptor beta chains reported below all come from one sample, sequenced in a study of blood T cell repertoires in COVID-19. Sequenced by immunoSEQ multiplex PCR; TCRdb stores in-frame clones only, minus some. Of about 140,000 clones detected, roughly 80% appear once; the ten largest clones hold approximately 9%. Material: peripheral blood. Receptor source: a woman of 80 years or more in a cohort sampled during active or convalescent COVID-19.

This clone appeared a single time. The chain couples TRBV24-1 to TRBJ2-2; D may be TRBD1 (5 bases). The ends were cut back, 5 bases at V and 6 bases at J, with 15 bases in the middle. The germline V gene encodes CDR1 KGHDR and CDR2 SFDVKD. This CDR3 has 15 amino acids. CDR3 DNA: TGTGCCACCAGTGCGCAGGGAAGGATCCCCGGGGAGCTGTTTTTT. Its protein product is CATSAQGRIPGELFF.

The chain has TRBV7-2 and TRBJ1-2; 8 bases fit TRBD1. V gave up 0 bases and J gave up 3 bases; unmatched junction bases: 3. The CDR3 covers 15 residues. Germline lookup yields CDR1 SGHTA and CDR2 FQGNSA. In DNA, the CDR3 is TGTGCCAGCAGCTTAGCCCCGGGACAGGACTATGGCTACACCTTC. Amino acids: CASSLAPGQDYGYTF.

This clone was seen a single time. The chain carries TRBV7-9 and TRBJ1-3; 8 bases align to TRBD1. Trimming took 5 bases from V and 4 from J; bases not matched to a gene: 10. Germline CDR1 reads SEHNR; CDR2 reads FQNEAQ (reference sequence). The CDR3 is made up of 16 amino acids. CDR3 protein: CASSARMDRVGNTIYF. The DNA of the CDR3 is TGTGCCAGCAGCGCCCGAATGGACAGGGTCGGAAACACCATATATTTT.

The CDR3 nucleotides are TGTGCCAGCGGTCGAGTCGGGGGGGCATCCCAAAACATTCAGTACTTC. Its translation is CASGRVGGASQNIQYF. The gene calls are TRBV25-1 and TRBJ2-4; 8 bases map to TRBD2. J gave up 5 bases and V 8 bases, and 14 bases lay outside the gene matches. The germline V gene encodes CDR1 MGHDK and CDR2 SYGVNS. There are 16 residues in the CDR3.

This clone appeared once. V is TRBV6-2 or TRBV6-3 and J is TRBJ1-1, with D perhaps TRBD1 (6 bases). Germline assignment: CDR1 MNHEY and CDR2 SVGEGT. Deletions cut 6 bases from V and 6 bases from J, with 11 bases between. This CDR3 comprises 12 residues. CDR3 residues: CASSRKGAEAFF. The CDR3, as DNA: TGTGCCAGCAGCCGGAAGGGGGCTGAAGCTTTCTTT.

This chain links TRBV28 with TRBJ2-4; 7 nucleotides match TRBD2. CDR1 is MDHEN and CDR2 is SYDVKM in the germline V gene. The CDR3 runs 14 residues. J was trimmed by 0 bases and V by 7 bases; bases with no gene match: 3. This chain's CDR3 is CASIGRGAKNIQYF. The CDR3 DNA reads TGTGCCAGCATTGGGAGGGGAGCCAAAAACATTCAGTACTTC.

This chain uses TRBV29-1 with TRBJ2-5; TRBD1 matches at 7 bases. V lost 6 bases and J lost 5; bases outside the gene matches: 12. CDR1 is SQVTM and CDR2 is ANQGSEA in the germline V gene. The CDR3 is 14 residues long. The CDR3 reads CSVNRGIGSETQYF. CDR3 sequence (DNA): TGCAGCGTCAACAGGGGCATCGGTTCCGAGACCCAGTACTTC.

The CDR3 sequence: CASSFGGERTGELFF. The CDR3 DNA reads TGTGCCAGCAGCTTCGGAGGGGAACGGACCGGGGAGCTGTTTTTT. This chain joins TRBV7-2 and TRBJ2-2, with D maybe TRBD2 (6 bases). The V gene's germline CDR1 is SGHTA and CDR2 FQGNSA. CDR3 size: 15 residues. Between the trimmed V and J ends, which lost 3 bases and 5 bases, there was a span of 13 bases.

The rearrangement joins TRBV7-9 to TRBJ2-3; TRBD1 is a possible D gene (6 bases). CDR3 length: 15 amino acids. Trimming shortened V by 6 bases and J by 0 bases, and 13 bases separated the two germline ends. Looked up from germline, CDR1 is SEHNR and CDR2 is FQNEAQ (reference sequence). The CDR3 protein is CASSRAGVSTDTQYF. CDR3 nucleotide sequence: TGTGCCAGCAGTAGGGCAGGGGTTAGCACAGATACGCAGTATTTT.

The chain carries TRBV28 and TRBJ1-1; D gene ambiguous. This CDR3 is 13 amino acids long. From germline, CDR1 is MDHEN and CDR2 SYDVKM. Trimming pared 10 bases from V and 1 base from J, leaving 13 bases between. DNA for the CDR3: TGTGCCATCACGACACAGTCGAACACTGAAGCTTTCTTT. Protein: CAITTQSNTEAFF.

The CDR3 DNA reads as TGTGCCAGCAGTGGAATCAGGGGACCGGGGAAAGAGACCCAGTACTTC. Protein sequence: CASSGIRGPGKETQYF. This chain uses TRBV28 with TRBJ2-5; weak D call: TRBD1 (6 bases). V was shortened by 5 bases and J by 3 bases, with 19 bases between the two germline ends. Germline assignment: CDR1 MDHEN and CDR2 SYDVKM. The CDR3 consists of 16 residues.

The rearrangement links TRBV3-1 (or the pseudogene TRBV3-2) to TRBJ1-2; weak D call: TRBD1 (6 bases). The CDR3 length is 14 residues. The V gene lost 4 bases and the J gene lost 6 bases, with 15 bases spanning the gap. Germline V gene sequence: CDR1 LGHDT, CDR2 YNNKEL (reference sequence). The CDR3 loop is CASSRRQAANGYTF. The CDR3 bases are TGTGCCAGCAGCCGCAGACAGGCGGCCAATGGCTACACCTTC.

The genes are TRBV5-4 and TRBJ2-1; TRBD2 might be the D (7 bases). CDR1 and CDR2 from the germline V gene are SGHNT and YYREEE (reference sequence). Trimming took 1 base from V and 6 from J, leaving 17 bases between them. The CDR3 extends over 16 amino acids. The CDR3 bases are TGTGCCAGCAGCTTGCGTTTCGGGGGGCCTTCCAATGAGCAGTTCTTC. The encoded protein is CASSLRFGGPSNEQFF.

V and J are TRBV18 and TRBJ1-6, with 9 bases that match TRBD1. Germline V gives CDR1 KGHSH, CDR2 LQKENI. The CDR3 consists of 17 residues. V lost 3 bases, J lost 8 bases, and 11 bases stayed unmatched. Here the CDR3 reads CASSPLPGQGTYSPLHF. CDR3 DNA: TGTGCCAGCTCACCTCTGCCGGGACAGGGAACATATTCACCCCTCCACTTT.

The chain carries TRBV18 and TRBJ1-2, with 8 positions matching TRBD1. The V gene's germline CDR1 is KGHSH and CDR2 LQKENI. Trimming removed 3 bases from V and 10 bases from J; junction bases left unmatched: 7. The CDR3 is 13 residues long. This CDR3 reads CASSPGQATNYTF. The CDR3 coding sequence is TGTGCCAGCTCACCGGGACAGGCGACTAACTACACCTTC.

This clone showed up just once. The chain recombines TRBV3-1 (or the pseudogene TRBV3-2) with TRBJ1-1, with no clear D. The CDR3 runs to 12 residues. The ends were cut back, 6 bases at V and 10 bases at J, with 15 bases in the middle. CDR1 is LGHDT, CDR2 YNNKEL, per germline (reference sequence). CDR3 region: CASRLDPGGAFF. In DNA, the CDR3 is TGTGCCAGCAGACTTGACCCCGGAGGAGCTTTCTTT.

This clone was seen a handful of times. The chain couples TRBV11-2 to TRBJ1-1, with 7 bases matching TRBD1. The V segment lost 3 bases and the J segment 5 bases; nucleotides outside the gene matches: 6. The CDR3 runs 14 residues. Germline assignment: CDR1 SGHAT and CDR2 FQNNGV. The CDR3 coding sequence is TGTGCCAGCAGCTTGTTGGCAGGGGGGACTGAAGCTTTCTTT. Translation gives CASSLLAGGTEAFF.

The V call is TRBV7-2, the J call TRBJ1-2; 11 nucleotides match TRBD1. V lost 6 bases to trimming and J lost 3 bases; unmatched junction nucleotides: 6. This CDR3 spans 15 amino acids. Per germline, CDR1 SGHTA and CDR2 FQGNSA. The CDR3 is CASRDWTGGDYGYTF. CDR3 DNA sequence: TGTGCCAGCAGAGATTGGACAGGGGGCGACTATGGCTACACCTTC.

This chain connects TRBV18 to TRBJ1-5; possible D gene TRBD1, 6 bases. CDR3 length equals 12 residues. Germline-derived CDR1 and CDR2 are KGHSH and LQKENI. V dropped 8 bases and J dropped 9 bases, with 14 bases sitting between them. The DNA for the CDR3 is TGTGCCAGCAAACAGGGCCAGGGGCCCCAGCATTTT. As protein: CASKQGQGPQHF.

This clone was found once. The chain joins TRBV9 to TRBJ2-2, with 7 nucleotides matching TRBD1. CDR1 and CDR2 (germline): SGDLS, YYNGEE. V lost 4 bases and J lost 5; bases outside the gene matches: 11. The CDR3 has 16 amino acids. CDR3 protein: CASSSHRGSPTGELFF. For the CDR3, the DNA is TGTGCCAGCAGCTCCCACAGGGGTAGCCCTACCGGGGAGCTGTTTTTT.

The CDR3 nucleotides read TGTGCCAGCAGCTTTTTAGGGGGCAACTATGGCTACACCTTC. Translated: CASSFLGGNYGYTF. V is TRBV5-4 and J is TRBJ1-2, with 7 nucleotides matching TRBD1. V lost 2 bases to trimming and J lost 2 bases; unmatched junction nucleotides: 3. The CDR3 length is 14 residues. The germline V gene has CDR1 SGHNT and CDR2 YYREEE (reference sequence).

The chain combines TRBV5-1 with TRBJ2-3; TRBD2 agrees at 11 bases. CDR1 SGHRS and CDR2 YFSETQ come from the germline V gene. V trimming: 7 bases; J trimming: 4 bases; junction bases outside the gene matches: 8. The CDR3 has 15 residues. The CDR3 reads CASLSTSGVADTQYF. CDR3 sequence (DNA): TGCGCCAGCTTGTCGACTAGCGGGGTGGCAGATACGCAGTATTTT.

This clone was recorded only once. The J gene is TRBJ1-4, the V gene TRBV5-5, with D uncertain. Germline CDR1 is SGHKS and CDR2 is YYEKEE (reference sequence). CDR3 length equals 16 residues. Trimming removed 2 bases at V and 7 bases at J, with 18 bases between. CDR3 in amino acids: CASSLRLGTEGEKLFF. The DNA for the CDR3 is TGTGCCAGCAGCTTACGTTTGGGAACTGAGGGTGAAAAACTGTTTTTT.

Turning to this clone: A much larger clone lies a single base off, so this may be a read error. J is TRBJ2-3 and V is TRBV6-5; a possible D gene is TRBD1 (7 bases). Looked up from germline, CDR1 is MNHEY and CDR2 is SVGAGI. CDR3 length: 14 residues. The V end was cut by 7 bases, the J end by 5 bases, with 16 bases between. The CDR3 nucleotides are TGTGCCAGCACACAACAGGGGAGGATAGATACGCAGTATTTT. It translates to CASTQQGRIDTQYF.

The chain combines TRBV5-1 with TRBJ1-4, with TRBD1 as a possible D gene (6 bases). The germline V gene encodes CDR1 SGHRS and CDR2 YFSETQ. The CDR3 has 15 amino acids. V lost 0 bases and J 4 bases, leaving 10 bases between the germline ends. As DNA, the CDR3 is TGCGCCAGCAGCTTGGAACAGGGTCGTAATGAAAAACTGTTTTTT. Translation: CASSLEQGRNEKLFF.